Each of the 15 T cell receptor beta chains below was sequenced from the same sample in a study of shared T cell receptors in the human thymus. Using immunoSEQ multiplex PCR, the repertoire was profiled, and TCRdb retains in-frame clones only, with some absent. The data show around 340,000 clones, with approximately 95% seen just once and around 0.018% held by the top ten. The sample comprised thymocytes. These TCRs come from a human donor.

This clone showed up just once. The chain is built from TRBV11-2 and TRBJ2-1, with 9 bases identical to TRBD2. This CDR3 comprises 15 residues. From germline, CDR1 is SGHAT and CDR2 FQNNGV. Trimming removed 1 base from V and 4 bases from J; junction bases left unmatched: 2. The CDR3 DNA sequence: TGTGCCAGCAGCTTAGGGCGGGAGGGGTACAATGAGCAGTTCTTC. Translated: CASSLGREGYNEQFF. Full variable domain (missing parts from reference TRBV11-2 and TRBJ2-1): EAGVAQSPRYKIIEKRQSVAFWCNPISGHATLYWYQQILGQGPKLLIQFQNNGVVDDSQLPKDRFSAERLKGVDSTLKIQPAKLEDSAVYLCASSLGREGYNEQFFGPGTRLTVL.

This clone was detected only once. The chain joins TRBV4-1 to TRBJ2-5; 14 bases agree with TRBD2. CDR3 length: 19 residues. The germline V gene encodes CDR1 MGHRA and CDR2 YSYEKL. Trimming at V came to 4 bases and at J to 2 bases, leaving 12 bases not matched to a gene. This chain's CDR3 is CASSLRTSGRPGAQETQYF. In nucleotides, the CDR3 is TGCGCCAGCAGCCTCCGGACTAGCGGGAGGCCCGGAGCGCAAGAGACCCAGTACTTC.

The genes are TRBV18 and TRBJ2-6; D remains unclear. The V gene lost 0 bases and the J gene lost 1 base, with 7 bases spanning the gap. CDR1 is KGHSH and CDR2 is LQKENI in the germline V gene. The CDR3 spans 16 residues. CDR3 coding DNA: TGTGCCAGCTCACCACCAAGAGTTTCTGGGGCCAACGTCCTGACTTTC. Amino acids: CASSPPRVSGANVLTF.

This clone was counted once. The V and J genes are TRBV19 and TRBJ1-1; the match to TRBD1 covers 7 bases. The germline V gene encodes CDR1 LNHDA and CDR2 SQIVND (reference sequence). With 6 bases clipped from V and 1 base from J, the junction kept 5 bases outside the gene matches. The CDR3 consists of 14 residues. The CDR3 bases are TGTGCCAGTAGCTACAGGGGCCAGAACACTGAAGCTTTCTTT. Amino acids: CASSYRGQNTEAFF.

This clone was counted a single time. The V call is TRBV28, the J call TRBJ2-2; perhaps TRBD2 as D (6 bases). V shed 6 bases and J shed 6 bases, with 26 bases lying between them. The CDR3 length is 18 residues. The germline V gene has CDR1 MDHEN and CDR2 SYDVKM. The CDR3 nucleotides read TGTGCCAGCAGGCGCCCCCCAAAGGGAGGTACGGGCTCCGGGGAGCTGTTTTTT. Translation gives CASRRPPKGGTGSGELFF. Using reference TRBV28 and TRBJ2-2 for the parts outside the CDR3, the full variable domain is DVKVTQSSRYLVKRTGEKVFLECVQDMDHENMFWYRQDPGLGLRLIYFSYDVKMKEKGDIPEGYSVSREKKERFSLILESASTNQTSMYLCASRRPPKGGTGSGELFFGEGSRLTVL.

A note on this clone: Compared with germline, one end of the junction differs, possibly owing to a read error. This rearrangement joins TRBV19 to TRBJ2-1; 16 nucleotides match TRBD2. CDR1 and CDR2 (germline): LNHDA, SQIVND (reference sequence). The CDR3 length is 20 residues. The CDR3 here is CASSIIGGLAGGPSDNEQFF. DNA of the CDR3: TGTGCCAGTAGTATAATCGGGGGACTAGCGGGAGGGCCCTCCGACAATGAGCAGTTCTTC.

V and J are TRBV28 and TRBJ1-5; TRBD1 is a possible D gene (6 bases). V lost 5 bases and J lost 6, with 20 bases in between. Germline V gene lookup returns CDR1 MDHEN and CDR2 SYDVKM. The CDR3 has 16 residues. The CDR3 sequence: CASSTEEGGLGQPQHF. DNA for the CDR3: TGTGCCAGCAGTACGGAGGAGGGGGGGTTGGGTCAGCCCCAGCATTTT.

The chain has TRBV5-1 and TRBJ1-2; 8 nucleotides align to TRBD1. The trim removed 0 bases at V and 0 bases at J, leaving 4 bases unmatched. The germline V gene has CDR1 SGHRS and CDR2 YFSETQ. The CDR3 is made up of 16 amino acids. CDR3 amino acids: CASSLGDRRPNYGYTF. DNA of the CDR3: TGCGCCAGCAGCTTGGGGGACAGGCGACCTAACTATGGCTACACCTTC.

The CDR3 loop is CASSNRDRESRTEAFF. DNA for the CDR3: TGTGCCAGCAGTAACCGGGACAGGGAAAGTCGGACTGAAGCTTTCTTT. The chain carries TRBV27 and TRBJ1-1; 9 positions match TRBD1. Germline V gene sequence: CDR1 MNHEY, CDR2 SMNVEV (reference sequence). The CDR3 is 16 residues long. V was clipped by 5 bases and J by 5 bases; unmatched bases: 12.

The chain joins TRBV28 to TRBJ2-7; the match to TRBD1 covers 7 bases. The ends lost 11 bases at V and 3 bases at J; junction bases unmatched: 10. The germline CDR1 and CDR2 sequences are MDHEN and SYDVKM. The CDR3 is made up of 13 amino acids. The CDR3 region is CASSRQGVYEQYF. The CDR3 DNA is TGTGCCTCGTCACGGCAGGGGGTCTACGAGCAGTACTTC.

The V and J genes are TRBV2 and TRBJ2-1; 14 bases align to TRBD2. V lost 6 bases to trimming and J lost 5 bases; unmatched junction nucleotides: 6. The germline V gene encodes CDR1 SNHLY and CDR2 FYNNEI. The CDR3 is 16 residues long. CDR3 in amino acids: CASSRLTSGRDNEQFF. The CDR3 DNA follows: TGTGCCAGCAGCCGACTGACTAGCGGGAGGGACAATGAGCAGTTCTTC.

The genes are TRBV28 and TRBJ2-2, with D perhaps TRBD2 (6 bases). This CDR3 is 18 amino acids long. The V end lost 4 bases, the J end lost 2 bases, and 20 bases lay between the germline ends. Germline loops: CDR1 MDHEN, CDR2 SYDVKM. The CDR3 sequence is CASSSRGRGDRNTGELFF. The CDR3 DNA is TGTGCCAGCAGTTCAAGAGGTCGCGGGGATCGAAACACCGGGGAGCTGTTTTTT.

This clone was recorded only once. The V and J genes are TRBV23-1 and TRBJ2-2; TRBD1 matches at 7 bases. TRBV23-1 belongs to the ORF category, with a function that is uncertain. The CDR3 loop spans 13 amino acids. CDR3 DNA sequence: TGCGCAGCCGGGACAGCCTTCACCGGGGAGCTGTTTTTT. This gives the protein CAAGTAFTGELFF.

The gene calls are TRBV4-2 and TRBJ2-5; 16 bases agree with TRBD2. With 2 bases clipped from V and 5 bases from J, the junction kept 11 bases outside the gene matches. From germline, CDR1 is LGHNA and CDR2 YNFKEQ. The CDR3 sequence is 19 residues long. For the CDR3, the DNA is TGTGCCAGCAGCCAACCGGGACTAGCGGGAGGGCCCTCATATGAGACCCAGTACTTC. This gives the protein CASSQPGLAGGPSYETQYF.

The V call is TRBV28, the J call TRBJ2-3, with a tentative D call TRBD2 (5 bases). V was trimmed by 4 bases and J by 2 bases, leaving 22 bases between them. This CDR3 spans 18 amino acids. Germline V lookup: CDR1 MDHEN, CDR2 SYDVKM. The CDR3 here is CASSSRRTQIPYTDTQYF. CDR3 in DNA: TGTGCCAGCAGTTCGAGGCGGACTCAGATCCCATACACAGATACGCAGTATTTT.